The 9 T cell receptor beta chains below all came from one sample that was sequenced in a study of blood T cell repertoires in COVID-19. Produced via immunoSEQ multiplex PCR; TCRdb's table is partial and in-frame only. The data hold about 130,000 clones, with 84% observed a single time. Material: peripheral blood. The source is a human donor in a cohort sampled during active COVID-19.

This clone turned up a few times. The chain links TRBV29-1 to TRBJ2-1; the D is unclear. The CDR3 sequence is 13 residues long. Germline V lookup: CDR1 SQVTM, CDR2 ANQGSEA. The V gene lost 3 bases and the J gene lost 3 bases, with 9 bases spanning the gap. The CDR3 loop is CSVDQSFYNEQFF. Written as DNA, the CDR3 is TGCAGCGTTGATCAGTCATTCTACAATGAGCAGTTCTTC.

The chain carries TRBV11-2 and TRBJ2-2; tentatively, D is TRBD2 (6 bases). The germline gives CDR1 SGHAT, CDR2 FQNNGV. This CDR3 has 14 residues. V shed 1 base and J shed 5 bases, with 8 bases lying between them. Here the CDR3 reads CASSLGGGTGELFF. CDR3 nucleotide sequence: TGTGCCAGCAGCTTAGGTGGGGGGACCGGGGAGCTGTTTTTT.

The V call is TRBV5-1, the J call TRBJ1-2; unclear D gene. The germline gives CDR1 SGHRS, CDR2 YFSETQ. This CDR3 region has 12 residues. V lost 7 bases, J lost 4 bases, and 11 bases lay in between. The CDR3 DNA is TGCGCCAGCGGCACCGGGAGCTATGGCTACACCTTC. This encodes CASGTGSYGYTF.

V and J are TRBV5-1 and TRBJ1-2; 9 bases match TRBD1. This CDR3 is built from 17 residues. Germline loops: CDR1 SGHRS, CDR2 YFSETQ. After removal of 4 bases from V and 1 base from J, the junction contained 11 bases not matched to a gene. For the CDR3, the DNA is TGCGCCAGCAGCACCGCGCGGGACAGGGTTTTTAACTATGGCTACACCTTC. Translated, it gives CASSTARDRVFNYGYTF.

V and J are TRBV7-9 and TRBJ1-4; possibly TRBD1 for D (6 bases). V lost 5 bases, J lost 11 bases, and 18 bases lay in between. The CDR3 consists of 14 residues. Germline V lookup: CDR1 SEHNR, CDR2 FQNEAQ (reference sequence). The CDR3 DNA follows: TGTGCCAGCAGCCCCGGGGGGGGGCCGAGCAAACTGTTTTTT. This encodes CASSPGGGPSKLFF.

The chain recombines TRBV6-5 with TRBJ1-6, with 8 bases identical to TRBD1. V was clipped by 8 bases and J by 6 bases; unmatched bases: 6. Germline V gene data show CDR1 as MNHEY and CDR2 as SVGAGI. The CDR3 is 14 amino acids. CDR3 amino acids: CASRRTGLNSPLHF. For the CDR3, the DNA is TGTGCCAGCCGTCGGACAGGGCTTAATTCACCCCTCCACTTT.

This sequence joins TRBV4-2 and TRBJ1-6; D perhaps matches TRBD1 (6 bases). The CDR3 covers 15 residues. The V end was cut by 0 bases, the J end by 7 bases, with 10 bases between. CDR1 and CDR2 from the germline V gene are LGHNA and YNFKEQ. The CDR3 DNA follows: TGTGCCAGCAGCCAAGAAGGGGGTCGCAATTCACCCCTCCACTTT. Its protein is CASSQEGGRNSPLHF.

The CDR3 DNA sequence: TGTGCCAGCTCACCAAGTAGTGGCTACGAGCAGTACTTC. Translating gives CASSPSSGYEQYF. V usage is TRBV18 and J usage is TRBJ2-7, with unresolved D. In germline, CDR1 is KGHSH, CDR2 LQKENI. The length of the CDR3 is 13 residues. Deletions cut 2 bases from V and 3 bases from J, with 8 bases between.

The chain employs TRBV12-3 or TRBV12-4 and TRBJ2-5, with 7 bases lining up with TRBD1. The CDR3 spans 13 residues. V gave up 3 bases and J gave up 5 bases; unmatched junction bases: 3. In DNA form, the CDR3 reads TGTGCCAGCAGTTTGACAGGGTACGAGACCCAGTACTTC. Its translation is CASSLTGYETQYF.